Listed below are T cell receptor beta chains from one sample, sequenced in a study of shared clonotypes between healthy human individuals. Repertoires were generated with immunoSEQ multiplex PCR, while TCRdb's copy carries only in-frame clones and drops some. This sample has approximately 980,000 clones, with 60% to 85% found just once. The specimen was memory CD4+ T cells sorted from blood. Receptors were obtained from a man in his late teens or twenties in good health. The conserved cysteine and the conserved F or W are not part of the CDR3 here. The order of the fields is J gene, D gene, V gene, CDR3 protein. A D gene is named only where the DNA matches it firmly.

j_gene: TRBJ1-2; d_gene: .; v_gene: TRBV28; CDR3aa: AAGAPGAPRYGYT
j_gene: TRBJ2-7; d_gene: .; v_gene: TRBV6-1; CDR3aa: ASRTGSSYEQY
j_gene: TRBJ1-6; d_gene: .; v_gene: TRBV19; CDR3aa: ASSIRTENSPLH
j_gene: TRBJ1-3; d_gene: .; v_gene: TRBV10-2; CDR3aa: ASSVNTGVGNTIY
j_gene: TRBJ2-1; d_gene: .; v_gene: TRBV20-1; CDR3aa: SAGKYNEQF
j_gene: TRBJ2-2; d_gene: .; v_gene: TRBV6-5; CDR3aa: ASSPTSIAGELF
j_gene: TRBJ2-1; d_gene: .; v_gene: TRBV2; CDR3aa: ASSPSYNEQF
j_gene: TRBJ2-3; d_gene: TRBD2; v_gene: TRBV5-1; CDR3aa: ASSYGTSGTDTQY
j_gene: TRBJ2-1; d_gene: TRBD2; v_gene: TRBV7-3; CDR3aa: ASSPLTGGNNEQF
j_gene: TRBJ2-4; d_gene: .; v_gene: TRBV19; CDR3aa: ASSAGEWRAKNIQY
j_gene: TRBJ2-5; d_gene: .; v_gene: TRBV5-1; CDR3aa: ASSLQGAETQY
j_gene: TRBJ2-5; d_gene: .; v_gene: TRBV7-8; CDR3aa: ASSLALADQETQY
j_gene: TRBJ2-2; d_gene: .; v_gene: TRBV27; CDR3aa: ASSLGERTGELF
j_gene: TRBJ2-3; d_gene: TRBD1; v_gene: TRBV4-1; CDR3aa: ASSQDRTGVDTQY
j_gene: TRBJ2-3; d_gene: TRBD2; v_gene: TRBV18; CDR3aa: ASFRAGPSTDTQY
j_gene: .; d_gene: .; v_gene: TRBV29-1; CDR3aa: SAGDLYEQY
j_gene: TRBJ1-2; d_gene: TRBD1; v_gene: TRBV29-1; CDR3aa: SGRGKDRGGYGYT
j_gene: TRBJ1-1; d_gene: TRBD1; v_gene: TRBV19; CDR3aa: ASSVPQGVMNTEAF
j_gene: TRBJ2-7; d_gene: TRBD1; v_gene: TRBV30; CDR3aa: ACGRQGTYEQY
j_gene: TRBJ1-4; d_gene: TRBD1; v_gene: TRBV10-3; CDR3aa: AISESRDRGEKLF
j_gene: TRBJ2-5; d_gene: .; v_gene: TRBV30; CDR3aa: ALTGRETQY
j_gene: TRBJ1-1; d_gene: .; v_gene: TRBV5-1; CDR3aa: ASSLGHLEAF
j_gene: TRBJ2-7; d_gene: .; v_gene: TRBV6-5; CDR3aa: ASSYSTSSYEQY
j_gene: TRBJ2-2; d_gene: .; v_gene: TRBV4-3; CDR3aa: ASSQDRLPAGELF
j_gene: TRBJ1-1; d_gene: TRBD1; v_gene: TRBV5-8; CDR3aa: ASTQGQAKNTEAF
j_gene: TRBJ1-2; d_gene: .; v_gene: TRBV5-1; CDR3aa: ASSLAPGNYGYT
j_gene: TRBJ2-2; d_gene: TRBD2; v_gene: TRBV29-1; CDR3aa: SVGETSGRLYYTGELF